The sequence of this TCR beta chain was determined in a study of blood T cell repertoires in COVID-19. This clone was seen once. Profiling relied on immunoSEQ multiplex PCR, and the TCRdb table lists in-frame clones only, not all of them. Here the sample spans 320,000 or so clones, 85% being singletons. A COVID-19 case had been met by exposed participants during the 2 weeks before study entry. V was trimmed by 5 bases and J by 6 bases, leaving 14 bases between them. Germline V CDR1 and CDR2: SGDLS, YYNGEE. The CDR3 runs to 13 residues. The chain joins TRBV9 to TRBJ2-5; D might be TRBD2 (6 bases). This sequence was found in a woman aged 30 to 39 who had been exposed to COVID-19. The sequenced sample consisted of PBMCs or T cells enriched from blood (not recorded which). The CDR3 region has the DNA TGTGCCAGCAGTTCGGGACTCATGAAGACCCAGTACTTC. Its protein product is CASSSGLMKTQYF. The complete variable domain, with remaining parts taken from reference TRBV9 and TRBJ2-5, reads DSGVTQTPKHLITATGQRVTLRCSPRSGDLSVYWYQQSLDQGLQFLIQYYNGEERAKGNILERFSAQQFPDLHSELNLSSLELGDSALYFCASSSGLMKTQYFGPGTRLLVL.